Listed here are 29 T cell receptor beta chains from one sample, sequenced in a study of sequential checkpoint blockade in melanoma. Using immunoSEQ multiplex PCR, the repertoire was profiled, and TCRdb retains in-frame clones only, with some absent. The sample has tens of thousands of clones, less than 90% seen once; the top ten hold approximately 15%. Treatment: randomized to nivolumab then ipilimumab (arm A) or the reverse (arm B). Sequencing was performed on CD8+ T cells sorted from blood (inferred from file names), taken from a patient given nivolumab and ipilimumab in sequence. The source of these receptors is a human donor with melanoma.

The chain has TRBV6-5 and TRBJ1-5, with D perhaps TRBD1 (5 bases). The CDR3 extends over 15 amino acids. From germline, CDR1 is MNHEY and CDR2 SVGAGI. Trimming cost V 5 bases and J 0 bases, with 11 bases left between them. CDR3 nucleotides: TGTGCCAGCAGTGCGGGACGGATTAGCAATCAGCCCCAGCATTTT. It codes for CASSAGRISNQPQHF.

This chain uses TRBV5-1 with TRBJ2-7, with TRBD1 identical over 9 bases. CDR1 and CDR2 (germline): SGHRS, YFSETQ. Losses at the gene ends were 0 bases for V and 0 bases for J; bases not matched to a gene: 1. This CDR3 has 15 amino acids. CDR3 sequence reads: CASSLEGQGSYEQYF. CDR3 sequence (DNA): TGCGCCAGCAGCTTGGAGGGACAGGGCTCCTACGAGCAGTACTTC. Complete variable domain (other parts from reference TRBV5-1 and TRBJ2-7): KAGVTQTPRYLIKTRGQQVTLSCSPISGHRSVSWYQQTPGQGLQFLFEYFSETQRNKGNFPGRFSGRQFSNSRSEMNVSTLELGDSALYLCASSLEGQGSYEQYFGPGTRLTVT.

J is TRBJ1-1 and V is TRBV5-4; D call uncertain. The V end was cut by 4 bases, the J end by 1 base, with 20 bases between. Germline V gene sequence: CDR1 SGHNT, CDR2 YYREEE (reference sequence). The CDR3 is 17 residues long. Here the CDR3 DNA reads TGTGCCAGCAGCGTTGAGGTAGTCCCGAATTCGAACACTGAAGCTTTCTTT. This sequence encodes CASSVEVVPNSNTEAFF.

V is TRBV27 and J is TRBJ2-7; 8 positions agree with TRBD2. The germline V gene encodes CDR1 MNHEY and CDR2 SMNVEV (reference sequence). The CDR3 totals 13 residues. With 4 bases clipped from V and 5 bases from J, the junction kept 4 bases outside the gene matches. The CDR3 here is CASSSGLGHEQYF. The DNA for the CDR3 is TGTGCCAGCAGTTCGGGACTAGGCCACGAGCAGTACTTC.

The rearrangement joins TRBV9 to TRBJ2-3, with 8 bases that match TRBD1. Trimming at V came to 1 base and at J to 0 bases, leaving 1 base not matched to a gene. This CDR3 contains 15 residues. CDR1 is SGDLS and CDR2 is YYNGEE in the germline V gene. CDR3 sequence: CASSVQGASTDTQYF. The CDR3 nucleotides read TGTGCCAGCAGCGTACAGGGGGCGAGCACAGATACGCAGTATTTT.

The chain uses TRBV7-2 and TRBJ2-1, with D possibly TRBD1 on 6 matching bases. V was pared by 5 bases and J by 0 bases, with 14 bases between. Germline CDR1 reads SGHTA; CDR2 reads FQGNSA. This CDR3 has 16 residues. CDR3 bases: TGTGCCAGCAGCGCGATCACAGGGTACTCCTACAATGAGCAGTTCTTC. Residues: CASSAITGYSYNEQFF.

This clone was found once. The V gene is TRBV9, the J gene TRBJ1-4; D is possibly TRBD1 (5 bases). The CDR3 extends over 15 amino acids. Trimming took 0 bases from V and 0 from J, leaving 6 bases between them. Germline lookup yields CDR1 SGDLS and CDR2 YYNGEE. CDR3 residues: CASSVGTPTNEKLFF. CDR3 in DNA: TGTGCCAGCAGCGTAGGGACACCAACTAATGAAAAACTGTTTTTT.

The CDR3 loop is CASTNTGTLSSYEQYF. The CDR3 region has the DNA TGTGCCAGCACCAACACCGGGACTTTAAGCTCCTACGAGCAGTACTTC. The rearrangement uses TRBV2 and TRBJ2-7, with D possibly TRBD2 on 6 matching bases. The CDR3 spans 16 residues. V was pared by 7 bases and J by 0 bases, with 19 bases between. Germline values: CDR1 SNHLY, CDR2 FYNNEI. The whole variable domain, remainder taken from reference TRBV2 and TRBJ2-7, is EPEVTQTPSHQVTQMGQEVILRCVPISNHLYFYWYRQILGQKVEFLVSFYNNEISEKSEIFDDQFSVERPDGSNFTLKIRSTKLEDSAMYFCASTNTGTLSSYEQYFGPGTRLTVT.

This chain links TRBV7-2 with TRBJ2-7; perhaps TRBD2 as D (5 bases). CDR1 and CDR2 (germline): SGHTA, FQGNSA. This CDR3 has 13 amino acids. With 5 bases removed from V and 2 bases from J, the gap between germline ends came to 10 bases. The CDR3: CASSTPEAYEQYF. The CDR3 nucleotides are TGTGCCAGCAGCACGCCGGAGGCCTACGAGCAGTACTTC. The whole variable domain, remainder taken from reference TRBV7-2 and TRBJ2-7, is GAGVSQSPSNKVTEKGKDVELRCDPISGHTALYWYRQSLGQGLEFLIYFQGNSAPDKSGLPSDRFSAERTGGSVSTLTIQRTQQEDSAVYLCASSTPEAYEQYFGPGTRLTVT.

The chain has TRBV28 and TRBJ2-5, with 7 positions matching TRBD2. The trim removed 5 bases at V and 4 bases at J, leaving 16 bases unmatched. The germline V gene has CDR1 MDHEN and CDR2 SYDVKM. The CDR3 covers 17 residues. CDR3 DNA sequence: TGTGCCAGCAGTCTAATCTTTGCGGGAGAATATGGAGAGACCCAGTACTTC. Its translation: CASSLIFAGEYGETQYF.

This chain connects TRBV7-6 to TRBJ2-1, with D maybe TRBD2 (6 bases). CDR3 length equals 16 residues. Trimming shortened V by 0 bases and J by 8 bases, and 17 bases separated the two germline ends. The germline gives CDR1 SGHVS, CDR2 FNYEAQ. CDR3 sequence (DNA): TGTGCCAGCAGCTTAGCGGACATGTCTAGCGACCATGAGCAGTTCTTC. It codes for CASSLADMSSDHEQFF.

This clone was observed a handful of times. The chain carries TRBV7-9 and TRBJ2-7; TRBD1 agrees at 7 bases. The germline gives CDR1 SEHNR, CDR2 FQNEAQ (reference sequence). CDR3 length: 12 residues. The CDR3 protein is CTTGTVPYEQYF. CDR3 DNA: TGTACTACCGGGACAGTCCCCTACGAGCAGTACTTC.

This chain links TRBV2 with TRBJ2-3; 9 bases agree with TRBD2. This CDR3 contains 12 residues. The V gene end was trimmed by 3 bases and the J gene end by 15 bases; junction bases not matched to a gene: 7. The V gene's germline CDR1 is SNHLY and CDR2 FYNNEI. The CDR3 reads CASSETSGGYYF. CDR3 DNA: TGTGCCAGCAGTGAGACAAGCGGGGGGTATTATTTT. Based on the CDR3 plus reference TRBV2 and TRBJ2-3, the full variable domain is EPEVTQTPSHQVTQMGQEVILRCVPISNHLYFYWYRQILGQKVEFLVSFYNNEISEKSEIFDDQFSVERPDGSNFTLKIRSTKLEDSAMYFCASSETSGGYYFGPGTRLTVL.

The chain links TRBV9 to TRBJ1-1, with 7 bases that match TRBD1. Germline lookup yields CDR1 SGDLS and CDR2 YYNGEE. Losses at the gene ends were 0 bases for V and 4 bases for J; bases not matched to a gene: 3. The CDR3 length is 14 residues. The CDR3 region is CASSVVPGGTEAFF. The CDR3 region has the DNA TGTGCCAGCAGCGTAGTTCCAGGGGGCACTGAAGCTTTCTTT.

This chain joins TRBV30 and TRBJ1-1; 7 nucleotides line up with TRBD1. The germline gives CDR1 GTSNPN, CDR2 SVGIG (reference sequence). The CDR3 is made up of 13 amino acids. Trimming removed 0 bases from V and 8 bases from J; junction bases left unmatched: 6. Here the CDR3 DNA reads TGTGCCTGGAGTGTTGGTGGGACAGCAGAAGCTTTCTTT. This gives the protein CAWSVGGTAEAFF.

V is TRBV6-5 and J is TRBJ2-1; TRBD1 might be the D (6 bases). This CDR3 region has 15 residues. Trimming stripped 2 bases from V and 1 base from J, with 9 bases between. In germline, CDR1 is MNHEY, CDR2 SVGAGI. CDR3 protein: CASSYGQTSYNEQFF. CDR3 sequence (DNA): TGTGCCAGCAGTTACGGACAGACTTCCTACAATGAGCAGTTCTTC.

This sequence joins TRBV28 and TRBJ2-7; TRBD1 matches 7 bases. Trimming cost V 6 bases and J 0 bases; bases outside gene matches: 5. Germline CDR1 and CDR2: MDHEN and SYDVKM. CDR3 length: 14 residues. CDR3 DNA: TGTGCCAGCAGCCCTCGGGACAGCTCCTACGAGCAGTACGTC. Its protein product is CASSPRDSSYEQYV.

This chain uses TRBV9 with TRBJ1-2, with TRBD1 matching over 7 bases. The CDR3 length is 16 residues. The V segment lost 0 bases and the J segment 2 bases; nucleotides outside the gene matches: 7. Germline CDR1 SGDLS, CDR2 YYNGEE. The CDR3 nucleotides are TGTGCCAGCAGCGTAGGAGGGGGGACAGTGAACTATGGCTACACCTTC. Residues: CASSVGGGTVNYGYTF.

The gene calls are TRBV7-6 and TRBJ1-2, with 7 bases lining up with TRBD1. Unmatched junction bases numbered 5, after V lost 1 base and J lost 3 bases. This CDR3 spans 15 amino acids. In germline, CDR1 is SGHVS, CDR2 FNYEAQ. The CDR3 loop reads CASSLGRQGDYGYTF. The CDR3, as DNA: TGTGCCAGCAGCTTAGGACGGCAGGGGGACTATGGCTACACCTTC.

The CDR3 DNA reads TGTGCCAGCAGTTTATCGGGTGGGACTAGCTACGAGCAGTACTTC. This translates into CASSLSGGTSYEQYF. The rearrangement joins TRBV27 to TRBJ2-7, with 8 positions matching TRBD2. This CDR3 has 15 residues. V was pared by 0 bases and J by 3 bases, with 4 bases of the junction left unmatched. Germline values: CDR1 MNHEY, CDR2 SMNVEV (reference sequence).

This clone was picked up one time. V and J are TRBV5-4 and TRBJ1-4, with D possibly being TRBD1 (6 bases). In germline, CDR1 is SGHNT, CDR2 YYREEE (reference sequence). V lost 4 bases and J 5 bases, leaving 15 bases between the germline ends. CDR3 length: 15 amino acids. The CDR3, as DNA: TGTGCCAGCAGCAGATTCCCGGGACAAAATGAAAAACTGTTTTTT. This encodes CASSRFPGQNEKLFF.

The genes are TRBV19 and TRBJ1-1; D perhaps matches TRBD1 (5 bases). The CDR3 has 14 residues. Germline CDR1 and CDR2: LNHDA and SQIVND (reference sequence). V gave up 8 bases and J gave up 5 bases, with 18 bases separating them. The CDR3 DNA reads TGTGCCAGTGCCTGGGGCCATACCCCAACTGAAGCTTTCTTT. Translated, it gives CASAWGHTPTEAFF. Filled out from reference TRBV19 and TRBJ1-1, the complete variable domain reads DGGITQSPKYLFRKEGQNVTLSCEQNLNHDAMYWYRQDPGQGLRLIYYSQIVNDFQKGDIAEGYSVSREKKESFPLTVTSAQKNPTAFYLCASAWGHTPTEAFFGQGTRLTVV.

V usage is TRBV6-1 and J usage is TRBJ1-6; no clear D gene. The CDR3 is 11 residues long. The ends were cut back, 5 bases at V and 9 bases at J, with 5 bases in the middle. CDR1 and CDR2 from the germline V gene are MNHNS and SASEGT. CDR3 region: CASSLSSPLHF. The CDR3 DNA follows: TGTGCCAGCAGTCTAAGTTCACCCCTCCACTTT.

The chain is built from TRBV29-1 and TRBJ1-2; 10 bases align to TRBD1. The ends lost 7 bases at V and 7 bases at J; junction bases unmatched: 9. Germline V gives CDR1 SQVTM, CDR2 ANQGSEA. The CDR3 consists of 13 residues. DNA for the CDR3: TGCAGCGCAACTGGGACAGGGGATGGTGGCTACACCTTC. Its translation is CSATGTGDGGYTF.

The chain joins TRBV29-1 to TRBJ2-5; the match to TRBD1 covers 12 bases. The DNA end lines up better with TRBJ2-7; the J call may be wrong. Germline V gene sequence: CDR1 SQVTM, CDR2 ANQGSEA. The CDR3 contains 14 residues. This CDR3 reads CSVEEGTGGGEQYF. The CDR3 DNA sequence: TGCAGCGTTGAAGAAGGGACAGGGGGCGGCGAGCAGTACTTC.

The rearrangement uses TRBV5-1 and TRBJ2-5; D is possibly TRBD1 (6 bases). The V and J ends lost 6 bases and 3 bases respectively, with 12 bases between them. CDR3 length: 13 residues. CDR1 is SGHRS, CDR2 YFSETQ, per germline. The CDR3 DNA sequence: TGCGCCAGCATGTTGACAGGAGAAGAGACCCAGTACTTC. As protein: CASMLTGEETQYF.

The chain links TRBV11-2 to TRBJ2-1; D might be TRBD2 (5 bases). V was cut by 4 bases and J by 3 bases, with 10 bases left in between. Germline values: CDR1 SGHAT, CDR2 FQNNGV. The CDR3 sequence is 14 residues long. The CDR3, as DNA: TGTGCCAGCAGCTGGGGAGAGGGCTACAATGAGCAGTTCTTC. Protein: CASSWGEGYNEQFF.

This chain links TRBV11-2 with TRBJ1-1, with TRBD1 as a possible D gene (6 bases). Germline values: CDR1 SGHAT, CDR2 FQNNGV. The CDR3 has 12 amino acids. Trimming left V 5 bases short and J 7 bases short, with 11 bases between. The CDR3 reads CASSLGQYEAFF. CDR3 DNA sequence: TGTGCCAGCAGCCTCGGACAGTATGAAGCTTTCTTT.

This chain connects TRBV9 to TRBJ2-6; TRBD1 matches at 7 bases. Germline CDR1 reads SGDLS; CDR2 reads YYNGEE. The length of the CDR3 is 17 residues. V shed 3 bases and J 1 base; nucleotides not matched to a gene: 7. CDR3 nucleotide sequence: TGTGCCAGCAGCGACCCGAACAGGGGATCTGGGGCCAACGTCCTGACTTTC. Residues: CASSDPNRGSGANVLTF.